Listed here are 4 T cell receptor beta chains from one sample, sequenced in a study of identical twins. From the 5' RACE reads, TCRdb called clonotypes with MiXCR, one entry per CDR3 protein. The profile shows about 720,000 distinct CDR3 sequences, 15% to 20% of them singletons. Another study also made use of these data, one on T cells expressing NK-cell markers.

Sequenced: PBMCs. The receptors were gathered from a woman between 18 and 29 years old in good health.

The chain carries TRBV6-1 and TRBJ1-2, with 7 bases lining up with TRBD1. Germline CDR1 is MNHNS and CDR2 is SASEGT. The V gene end was trimmed by 11 bases and the J gene end by 0 bases; junction bases not matched to a gene: 6. CDR3 length: 13 residues. The CDR3 region has the DNA TGTGCCGTTCGGGACAGTTCTAACTATGGCTACACCTTC. The encoded protein is CAVRDSSNYGYTF.

This clonotype was seen once. This chain uses TRBV20-1 with TRBJ2-2; 13 bases fit TRBD2. The CDR3 is 16 amino acids. Germline V gene data show CDR1 as DFQATT and CDR2 as SNEGSKA (reference sequence). With V trimmed by 2 bases and J by 3 bases, 3 bases remained unmatched. The CDR3 loop reads CSARRLAGGHTGELFF. The CDR3 bases are TGCAGTGCTAGAAGACTAGCGGGGGGCCACACCGGGGAGCTGTTTTTT.

Only a few counts were recorded for this clonotype. The chain combines TRBV6-1 with TRBJ2-1; 7 bases are a match to TRBD1. Germline V gives CDR1 MNHNS, CDR2 SASEGT. With V trimmed by 7 bases and J by 6 bases, 12 bases remained unmatched. There are 15 residues in the CDR3. Written as DNA, the CDR3 is TGTGCCAGCAAGCCCCGGCAGGGGGTGGCCAATGAGCAGTTCTTC. As protein: CASKPRQGVANEQFF.

The genes are TRBV6-5 and TRBJ2-1; the D is unclear. The germline V and J ends were trimmed by 2 bases and 5 bases, with 13 bases remaining between them. Germline assignment: CDR1 MNHEY and CDR2 SVGAGI. The CDR3 extends over 15 amino acids. The CDR3 is CASSYQVAVNNEQFF. DNA for the CDR3: TGTGCCAGCAGTTACCAAGTTGCGGTGAACAATGAGCAGTTCTTC.